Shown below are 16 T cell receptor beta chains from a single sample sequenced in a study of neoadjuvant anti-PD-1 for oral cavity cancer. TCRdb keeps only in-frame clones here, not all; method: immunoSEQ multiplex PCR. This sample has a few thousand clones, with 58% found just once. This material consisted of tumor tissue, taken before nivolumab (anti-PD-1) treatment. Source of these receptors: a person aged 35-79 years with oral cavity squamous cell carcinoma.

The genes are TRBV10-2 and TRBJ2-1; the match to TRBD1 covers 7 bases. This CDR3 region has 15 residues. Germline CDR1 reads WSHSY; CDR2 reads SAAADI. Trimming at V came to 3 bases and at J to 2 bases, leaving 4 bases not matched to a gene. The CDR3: CASSEGQVPYNEQFF. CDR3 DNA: TGCGCCAGCAGTGAAGGACAGGTGCCCTACAATGAGCAGTTCTTC.

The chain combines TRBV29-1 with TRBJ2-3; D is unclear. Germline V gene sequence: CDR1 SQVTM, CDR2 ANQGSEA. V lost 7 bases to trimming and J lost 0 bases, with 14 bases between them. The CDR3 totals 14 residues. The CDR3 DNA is TGCAGCGGCGATTACGCTGATAGCACAGATACGCAGTATTTT. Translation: CSGDYADSTDTQYF.

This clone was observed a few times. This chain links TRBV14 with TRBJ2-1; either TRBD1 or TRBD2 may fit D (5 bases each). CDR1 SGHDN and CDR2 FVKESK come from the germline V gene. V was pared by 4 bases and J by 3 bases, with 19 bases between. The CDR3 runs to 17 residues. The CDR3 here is CASSRPGTLGRYNEQFF. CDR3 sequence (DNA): TGTGCCAGCAGCCGGCCCGGGACCCTAGGGCGCTACAATGAGCAGTTCTTC.

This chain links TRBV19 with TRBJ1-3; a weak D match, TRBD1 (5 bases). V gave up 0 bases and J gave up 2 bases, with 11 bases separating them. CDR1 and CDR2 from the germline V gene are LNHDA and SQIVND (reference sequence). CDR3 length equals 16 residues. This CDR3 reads CASSIDRTRAGNTIYF. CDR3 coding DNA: TGTGCCAGTAGTATAGACCGGACAAGAGCTGGAAACACCATATATTTT.

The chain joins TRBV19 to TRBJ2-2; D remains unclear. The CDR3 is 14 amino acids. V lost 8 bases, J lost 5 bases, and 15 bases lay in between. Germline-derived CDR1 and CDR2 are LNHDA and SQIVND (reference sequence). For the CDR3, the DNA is TGTGCCAGTCATCGTGGCTCATGGACCGGGGAGCTGTTTTTT. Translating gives CASHRGSWTGELFF.

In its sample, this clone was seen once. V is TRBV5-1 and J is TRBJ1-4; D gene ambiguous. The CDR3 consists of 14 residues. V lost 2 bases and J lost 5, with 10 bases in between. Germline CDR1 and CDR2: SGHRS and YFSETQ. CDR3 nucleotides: TGCGCCAGCAGCTTTTCTGGAACCAATGAAAAACTGTTTTTT. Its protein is CASSFSGTNEKLFF.

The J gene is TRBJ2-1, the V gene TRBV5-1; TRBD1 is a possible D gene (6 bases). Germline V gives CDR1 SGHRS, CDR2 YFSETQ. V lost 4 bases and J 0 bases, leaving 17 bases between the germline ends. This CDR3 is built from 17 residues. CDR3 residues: CASSLGSDSFSYNEQFF. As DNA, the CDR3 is TGCGCCAGCAGCCTCGGATCGGACAGCTTCTCCTACAATGAGCAGTTCTTC. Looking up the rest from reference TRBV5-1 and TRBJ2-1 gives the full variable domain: KAGVTQTPRYLIKTRGQQVTLSCSPISGHRSVSWYQQTPGQGLQFLFEYFSETQRNKGNFPGRFSGRQFSNSRSEMNVSTLELGDSALYLCASSLGSDSFSYNEQFFGPGTRLTVL.

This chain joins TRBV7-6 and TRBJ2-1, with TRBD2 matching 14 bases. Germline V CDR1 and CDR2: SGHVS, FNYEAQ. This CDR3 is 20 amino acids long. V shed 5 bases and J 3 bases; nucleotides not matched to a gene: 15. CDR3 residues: CASSGYTGLAGEYHYNEQFF. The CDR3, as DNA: TGTGCCAGCAGCGGGTACACGGGACTAGCGGGGGAATATCACTACAATGAGCAGTTCTTC.

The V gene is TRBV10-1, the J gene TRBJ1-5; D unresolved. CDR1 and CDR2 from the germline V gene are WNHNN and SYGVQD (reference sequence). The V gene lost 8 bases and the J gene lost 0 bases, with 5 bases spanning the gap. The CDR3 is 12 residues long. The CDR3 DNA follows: TGCGCCAGCCTATATAGCAATCAGCCCCAGCATTTT. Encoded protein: CASLYSNQPQHF.

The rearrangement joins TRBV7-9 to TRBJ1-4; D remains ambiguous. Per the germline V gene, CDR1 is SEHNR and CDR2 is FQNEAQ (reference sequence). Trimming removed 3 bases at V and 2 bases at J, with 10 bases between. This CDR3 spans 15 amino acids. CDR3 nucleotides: TGTGCCAGCAGCTTCGGGAGGCTGACTAATGAAAAACTGTTTTTT. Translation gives CASSFGRLTNEKLFF.

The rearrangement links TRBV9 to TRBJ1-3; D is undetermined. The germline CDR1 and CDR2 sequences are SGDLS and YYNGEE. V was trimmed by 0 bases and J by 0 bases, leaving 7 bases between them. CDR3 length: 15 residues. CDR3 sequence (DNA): TGTGCCAGCAGCGTAGAAGGCAGCTCTGGAAACACCATATATTTT. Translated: CASSVEGSSGNTIYF.

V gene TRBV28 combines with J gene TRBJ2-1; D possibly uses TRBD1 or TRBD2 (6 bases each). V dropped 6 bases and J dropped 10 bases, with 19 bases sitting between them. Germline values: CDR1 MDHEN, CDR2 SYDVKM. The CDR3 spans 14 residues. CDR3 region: CASRVRGVYKEQFF. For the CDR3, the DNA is TGTGCCAGCAGAGTTAGGGGGGTTTATAAGGAGCAGTTCTTC.

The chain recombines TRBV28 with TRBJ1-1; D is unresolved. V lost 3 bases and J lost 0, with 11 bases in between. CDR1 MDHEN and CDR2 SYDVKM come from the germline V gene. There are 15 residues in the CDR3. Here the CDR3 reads CASSFEEGMNTEAFF. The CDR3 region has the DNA TGTGCCAGCAGTTTCGAAGAGGGAATGAACACTGAAGCTTTCTTT.

Written as DNA, the CDR3 is TGTGCCAGCAGTTACTCTTGGACAGGGGGAAATGAGCAGTTCTTC. This gives the protein CASSYSWTGGNEQFF. The chain links TRBV6-5 to TRBJ2-1; 10 bases align to TRBD1. With 0 bases clipped from V and 7 bases from J, the junction kept 3 bases outside the gene matches. The CDR3 covers 15 residues. The V gene's germline CDR1 is MNHEY and CDR2 SVGAGI.

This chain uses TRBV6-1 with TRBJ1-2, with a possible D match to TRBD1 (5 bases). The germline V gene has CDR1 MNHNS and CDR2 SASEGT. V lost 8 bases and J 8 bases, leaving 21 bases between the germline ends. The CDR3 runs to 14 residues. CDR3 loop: CASDSGTAIGGYTF. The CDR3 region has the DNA TGTGCCAGCGACTCCGGGACCGCAATTGGGGGCTACACCTTC.

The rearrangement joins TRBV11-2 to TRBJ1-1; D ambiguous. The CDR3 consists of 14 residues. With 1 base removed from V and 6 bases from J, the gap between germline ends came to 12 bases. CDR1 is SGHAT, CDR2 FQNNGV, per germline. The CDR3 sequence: CASSLVPQVPEAFF. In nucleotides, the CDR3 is TGTGCCAGCAGCTTAGTTCCTCAGGTCCCTGAAGCTTTCTTT.